The subject of this entry is one T cell receptor beta chain. This record belongs to a study of OX40 agonist ivuxolimab in advanced cancers. TCRdb's table, derived via immunoSEQ multiplex PCR, lists solely in-frame clones and lacks some. The repertoire consists of nearly 65,000 clones, with approximately 91% occurring once and the leading ten covering about 4%. The germline V gene has CDR1 SGHTA and CDR2 FQGTGA. The CDR3 has 16 amino acids. With 6 bases removed from V and 8 bases from J, the gap between germline ends came to 23 bases. V gene TRBV7-3 combines with J gene TRBJ2-1; D possibly matches TRBD1 or TRBD2 (5 bases each). The specimen comprised CD4+ or CD8+ T cells sorted from blood, sampled in a trial of the OX40 agonist ivuxolimab. The sequence was obtained from an adult with an advanced solid tumor such as melanoma, head and neck, liver or kidney cancer. CDR3 protein: CASSSIRDAPRDEQFF. The CDR3, as DNA: TGTGCCAGCAGTTCTATCCGGGACGCCCCCCGGGATGAGCAGTTCTTC.